Following are 14 T cell receptor beta chains from one sample sequenced in a study of blood T cell repertoires in COVID-19. Only in-frame clones appear in the TCRdb table, and some are missing; sequencing was by immunoSEQ multiplex PCR. The sample lists roughly 400,000 clones; roughly 86% were seen once. Sequencing was done on a sample of PBMCs or T cells enriched from blood (not recorded which). The receptors here all came from a woman younger than 45 who had recovered from COVID-19.

The chain links TRBV30 to TRBJ1-5, with a tentative D call TRBD1 (5 bases). CDR1 is GTSNPN, CDR2 SVGIG, per germline (reference sequence). The CDR3 totals 13 residues. V lost 2 bases and J 5 bases, leaving 10 bases between the germline ends. The CDR3 DNA reads TGTGCCTGGAGTACCAGGGAATATCAGCCCCAGCATTTT. This codes for CAWSTREYQPQHF.

This chain joins TRBV12-5 and TRBJ2-7; 7 bases line up with TRBD2. The V gene end was trimmed by 7 bases and the J gene end by 3 bases; junction bases not matched to a gene: 6. CDR1 and CDR2 (germline): LGHNT, FRNRAP. The length of the CDR3 is 13 residues. CDR3 bases: TGTGCTAGTGCCCAAGCGGGATTCTACGAGCAGTACTTC. It is translated as CASAQAGFYEQYF.

The J gene is TRBJ2-1, the V gene TRBV27; maybe TRBD2 (5 bases). This CDR3 spans 14 amino acids. Per germline, CDR1 MNHEY and CDR2 SMNVEV (reference sequence). The V and J ends lost 6 bases and 0 bases respectively, with 9 bases between them. CDR3 loop: CASSRGSSYNEQFF. CDR3 DNA: TGTGCCAGCAGCCGGGGATCCTCCTACAATGAGCAGTTCTTC.

This clone appeared once. V gene TRBV9 combines with J gene TRBJ1-5; no clear D. Germline lookup yields CDR1 SGDLS and CDR2 YYNGEE. This CDR3 comprises 14 residues. Trimming stripped 4 bases from V and 4 bases from J, with 12 bases between. In nucleotides, the CDR3 is TGTGCCAGCAGCCCGGACTTGCGAAATCAGCCCCAGCATTTT. It translates to CASSPDLRNQPQHF.

This clone came up once. The chain carries TRBV5-6 and TRBJ2-1, with 10 bases fitting TRBD1. CDR1 SGHDT and CDR2 YYEEEE come from the germline V gene. This CDR3 has 17 residues. The V segment lost 6 bases and the J segment 2 bases; nucleotides outside the gene matches: 11. The CDR3 sequence: CASILNLGTGAYNEQFF. The CDR3 coding sequence is TGTGCCAGCATCCTGAACCTCGGGACAGGGGCCTACAATGAGCAGTTCTTC.

The chain combines TRBV18 with TRBJ2-1; weak D call: TRBD1 (6 bases). V dropped 3 bases and J dropped 6 bases, with 15 bases sitting between them. The CDR3 length is 15 residues. In germline, CDR1 is KGHSH, CDR2 LQKENI. The CDR3 DNA is TGTGCCAGCTCACCGGCACAGGGTGTCGTCAATGAGCAGTTCTTC. Encoded protein: CASSPAQGVVNEQFF.

The chain couples TRBV7-6 to TRBJ2-3; possibly TRBD1 for D (6 bases). This CDR3 spans 16 amino acids. Trimming removed 1 base from V and 5 bases from J, with 16 bases in between. Per the germline V gene, CDR1 is SGHVS and CDR2 is FNYEAQ. CDR3 DNA: TGTGCCAGCAGCTTAGGGGTACAGGGTCGGTTAGATACGCAGTATTTT. Translated: CASSLGVQGRLDTQYF.

The V and J genes are TRBV19 and TRBJ1-3; the D gene is possibly TRBD1 (6 bases). The length of the CDR3 is 15 residues. Trimming took 4 bases from V and 1 from J, leaving 11 bases between them. The V gene's germline CDR1 is LNHDA and CDR2 SQIVND (reference sequence). The CDR3: CASSSTGISGNTIYF. The DNA of the CDR3 is TGTGCCAGTAGTAGTACAGGGATTTCTGGAAACACCATATATTTT. Full variable domain (outside the CDR3, taken from reference TRBV19 and TRBJ1-3): DGGITQSPKYLFRKEGQNVTLSCEQNLNHDAMYWYRQDPGQGLRLIYYSQIVNDFQKGDIAEGYSVSREKKESFPLTVTSAQKNPTAFYLCASSSTGISGNTIYFGEGSWLTVV.

For the CDR3, the DNA is TGTGCCAGCTCAGCAACTGGCGGGGATTCCTACAATGAGCAGTTCTTC. Amino acids: CASSATGGDSYNEQFF. This chain links TRBV18 with TRBJ2-1; a weak D match, TRBD2 (6 bases). V gave up 5 bases and J gave up 1 base, with 15 bases separating them. This CDR3 spans 16 amino acids. CDR1 is KGHSH, CDR2 LQKENI, per germline.

The J gene is TRBJ2-1, the V gene TRBV27, with 8 nucleotides matching TRBD1. The CDR3 covers 16 residues. The J segment lost 4 bases and the V segment lost 6 bases, leaving 11 bases of the junction unmatched. CDR1 MNHEY and CDR2 SMNVEV come from the germline V gene (reference sequence). Here the CDR3 reads CASSRYGQGVYNEQFF. The CDR3 bases are TGTGCCAGCAGCCGCTACGGACAGGGTGTATACAATGAGCAGTTCTTC.

The chain uses TRBV21-1 and TRBJ2-7; TRBD1 is the table's D call and was not checked against the DNA. TRBV21-1 is shown as a pseudogene. The CDR3 consists of 17 residues. Here the CDR3 DNA reads TGTGCCAGCAGCAATCCTACCAGGGCGTGGGGCTCCTACGAGCAGTACTTC. Protein product: CASSNPTRAWGSYEQYF.

This clone has just one count. The chain carries TRBV14 and TRBJ1-2; the match to TRBD1 covers 7 bases. Germline V gene lookup returns CDR1 SGHDN and CDR2 FVKESK. V dropped 7 bases and J dropped 4; count of bases not matched to a gene: 15. CDR3 length equals 16 residues. The CDR3 here is CASTGRDSERSYGYTF. The DNA for the CDR3 is TGTGCCAGCACAGGACGGGACAGCGAACGAAGCTATGGCTACACCTTC.

This clone was recorded once. The chain combines TRBV28 with TRBJ2-7, with 9 bases lining up with TRBD2. CDR3 length: 17 amino acids. Germline CDR1 MDHEN, CDR2 SYDVKM. J was trimmed by 6 bases and V by 1 base; bases with no gene match: 13. The CDR3 region has the DNA TGTGCCAGCAGTTTATCCCAATTTGCAGGACTAGCGCCCGAGCAGTACTTC. This sequence encodes CASSLSQFAGLAPEQYF.

This sequence joins TRBV7-2 and TRBJ1-3, with D unresolved. The CDR3 consists of 14 residues. Germline V gives CDR1 SGHTA, CDR2 FQGNSA. V was pared by 4 bases and J by 7 bases, with 14 bases between. The CDR3 DNA follows: TGTGCCAGCAGCTCCGGAGTAGGTGGGAACACCATATATTTT. It encodes CASSSGVGGNTIYF. Full variable domain (rest looked up from reference TRBV7-2 and TRBJ1-3): GAGVSQSPSNKVTEKGKDVELRCDPISGHTALYWYRQSLGQGLEFLIYFQGNSAPDKSGLPSDRFSAERTGGSVSTLTIQRTQQEDSAVYLCASSSGVGGNTIYFGEGSWLTVV.